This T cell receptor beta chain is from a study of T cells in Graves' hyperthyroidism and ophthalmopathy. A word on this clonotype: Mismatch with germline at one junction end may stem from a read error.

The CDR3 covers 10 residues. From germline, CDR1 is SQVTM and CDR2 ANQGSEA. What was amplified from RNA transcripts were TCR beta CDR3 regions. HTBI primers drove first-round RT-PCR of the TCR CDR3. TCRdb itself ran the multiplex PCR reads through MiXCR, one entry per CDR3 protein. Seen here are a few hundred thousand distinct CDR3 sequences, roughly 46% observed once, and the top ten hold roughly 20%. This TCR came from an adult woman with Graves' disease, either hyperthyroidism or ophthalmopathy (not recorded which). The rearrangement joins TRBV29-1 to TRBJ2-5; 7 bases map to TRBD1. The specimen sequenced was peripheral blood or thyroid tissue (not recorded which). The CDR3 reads CSVRGQVQDF. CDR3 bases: TGCAGCGTTCGAGGACAGGTTCAGGATTTC. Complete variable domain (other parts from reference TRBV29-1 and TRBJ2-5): SAVISQKPSRDICQRGTSLTIQCQVDSQVTMMFWYRQQPGQSLTLIATANQGSEATYESGFVIDKFPISRPNLTFSTLTVSNMSPEDSSIYLCSVRGQVQDFGPGTRLLVL.